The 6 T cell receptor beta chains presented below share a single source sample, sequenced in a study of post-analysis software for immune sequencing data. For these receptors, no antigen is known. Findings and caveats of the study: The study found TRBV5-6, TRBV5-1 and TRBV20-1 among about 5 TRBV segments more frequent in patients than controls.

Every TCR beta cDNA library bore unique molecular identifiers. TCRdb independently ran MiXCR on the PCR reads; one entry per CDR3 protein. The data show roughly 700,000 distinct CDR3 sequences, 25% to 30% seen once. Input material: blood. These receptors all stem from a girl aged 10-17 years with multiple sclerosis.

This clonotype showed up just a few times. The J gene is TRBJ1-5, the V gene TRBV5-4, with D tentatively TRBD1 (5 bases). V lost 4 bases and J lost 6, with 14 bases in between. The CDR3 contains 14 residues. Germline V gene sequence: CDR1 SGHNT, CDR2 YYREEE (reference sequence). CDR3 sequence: CASSAGPAPQPQHF. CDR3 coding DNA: TGTGCCAGCAGCGCGGGACCAGCGCCTCAGCCCCAGCATTTT.

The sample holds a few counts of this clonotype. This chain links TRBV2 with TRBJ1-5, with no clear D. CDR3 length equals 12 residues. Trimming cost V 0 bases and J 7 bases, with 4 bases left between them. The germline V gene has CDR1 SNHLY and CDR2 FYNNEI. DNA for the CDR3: TGTGCCAGCAGTGAAGCGAGACAGCCCCAGCATTTT. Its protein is CASSEARQPQHF.

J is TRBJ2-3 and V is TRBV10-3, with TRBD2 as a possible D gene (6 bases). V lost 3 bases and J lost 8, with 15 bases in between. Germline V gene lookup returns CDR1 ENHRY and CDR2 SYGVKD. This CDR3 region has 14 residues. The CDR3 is CAISDGWEAGTQYF. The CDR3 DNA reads TGTGCCATCAGTGACGGATGGGAGGCTGGTACGCAGTATTTT.

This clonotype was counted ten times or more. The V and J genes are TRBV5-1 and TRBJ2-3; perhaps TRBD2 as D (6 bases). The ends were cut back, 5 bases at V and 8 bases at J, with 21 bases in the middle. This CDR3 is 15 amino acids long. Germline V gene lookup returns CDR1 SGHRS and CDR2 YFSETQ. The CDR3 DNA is TGCGCCAGCAGACTTAGCGGACCAACACAGACTACGCAGTATTTT. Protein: CASRLSGPTQTTQYF.

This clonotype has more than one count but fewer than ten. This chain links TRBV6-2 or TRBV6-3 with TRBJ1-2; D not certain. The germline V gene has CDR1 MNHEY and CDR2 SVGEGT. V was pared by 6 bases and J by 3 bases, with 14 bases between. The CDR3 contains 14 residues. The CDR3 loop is CASSFGRTDYGYTF. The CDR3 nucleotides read TGTGCCAGCAGCTTCGGACGGACCGACTATGGCTACACCTTC.

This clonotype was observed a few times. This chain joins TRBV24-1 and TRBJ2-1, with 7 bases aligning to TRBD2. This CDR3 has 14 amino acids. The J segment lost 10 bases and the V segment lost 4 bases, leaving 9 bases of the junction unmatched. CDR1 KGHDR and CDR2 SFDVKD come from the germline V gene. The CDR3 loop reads CATSELRGVGEQFF. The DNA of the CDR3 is TGTGCCACCAGTGAGCTTCGGGGGGTAGGGGAGCAGTTCTTC.